This passage covers 17 T cell receptor beta chains from one sample sequenced in a study of shared clonotypes between healthy human individuals. The repertoire was sequenced with immunoSEQ multiplex PCR; TCRdb's copy has only in-frame clones and lacks some. The data show about 1 million clones, with roughly 75% seen just once and approximately 1.5% held by the top ten. The specimen sequenced was memory CD4+ T cells sorted from blood. Subset given: CD45RA-negative fraction. All receptors come from a man aged 18 to 30 in good health.

This chain joins TRBV12-5 and TRBJ2-7; D might be TRBD1 (6 bases). Per the germline V gene, CDR1 is LGHNT and CDR2 is FRNRAP. V lost 5 bases and J lost 5, with 16 bases in between. The CDR3 has 14 amino acids. In DNA form, the CDR3 reads TGTGCTAGTGGTCTACAGGGCTCTTTCGACGAGCAGTACTTC. As protein: CASGLQGSFDEQYF.

V is TRBV25-1 and J is TRBJ2-7; 8 bases fit TRBD1. The trim removed 3 bases at V and 1 base at J, leaving 8 bases unmatched. This CDR3 has 16 amino acids. Looked up from germline, CDR1 is MGHDK and CDR2 is SYGVNS. DNA of the CDR3: TGTGCCAGCAGTGAGTATTCCGGGACAGGATCCTACGAGCAGTACTTC. This translates into CASSEYSGTGSYEQYF.

The chain has TRBV4-1 and TRBJ1-2, with 7 bases that match TRBD1. Germline V lookup: CDR1 MGHRA, CDR2 YSYEKL. V shed 5 bases and J 2 bases; nucleotides not matched to a gene: 5. The CDR3 is 14 residues long. The CDR3 region is CASSTTTGNYGYTF. DNA for the CDR3: TGCGCCAGCAGCACCACGACAGGGAACTATGGCTACACCTTC.

This clone appeared once. V gene TRBV7-6 combines with J gene TRBJ2-2, with 7 bases lining up with TRBD1. This CDR3 has 15 amino acids. Looked up from germline, CDR1 is SGHVS and CDR2 is FNYEAQ. V was pared by 2 bases and J by 4 bases, with 4 bases of the junction left unmatched. The CDR3 DNA is TGTGCCAGCAGCTTATGGGCAGGGGGCACCGGGGAGCTGTTTTTT. It yields the protein CASSLWAGGTGELFF. Based on the CDR3 plus reference TRBV7-6 and TRBJ2-2, the full variable domain is GAGVSQSPRYKVTKRGQDVALRCDPISGHVSLYWYRQALGQGPEFLTYFNYEAQQDKSGLPNDRFSAERPEGSISTLTIQRTEQRDSAMYRCASSLWAGGTGELFFGEGSRLTVL.

The chain has TRBV18 and TRBJ1-3, with a tentative D call TRBD1 (5 bases). The V and J ends lost 4 bases and 0 bases respectively, with 13 bases between them. The CDR3 is made up of 16 amino acids. Germline CDR1 is KGHSH and CDR2 is LQKENI. CDR3 amino acids: CASSQSGTHSGNTIYF. CDR3 coding DNA: TGTGCCAGCTCACAGTCGGGGACCCACTCTGGAAACACCATATATTTT.

The chain recombines TRBV10-3 with TRBJ2-7; 9 bases align to TRBD1. Germline CDR1 and CDR2: ENHRY and SYGVKD. The CDR3 sequence is 15 residues long. The V gene end was trimmed by 6 bases and the J gene end by 3 bases; junction bases not matched to a gene: 9. The CDR3: CAISGPGQGYYEQYF. CDR3 DNA sequence: TGTGCCATCAGCGGTCCGGGACAGGGATACTACGAGCAGTACTTC.

This clone was seen only a few times. V is TRBV18 and J is TRBJ1-6; 7 bases line up with TRBD1. This CDR3 contains 19 residues. V was pared by 1 base and J by 8 bases, with 17 bases of the junction left unmatched. CDR1 and CDR2 from the germline V gene are KGHSH and LQKENI. CDR3 region: CASSPLVVGPGQKDSPLHF. As DNA, the CDR3 is TGTGCCAGCTCACCACTCGTTGTCGGGCCGGGACAGAAGGATTCACCCCTCCACTTT.

This clone occurred a few times. V is TRBV6-5 and J is TRBJ1-2, with 8 bases aligning to TRBD1. This CDR3 is built from 14 residues. Germline loops: CDR1 MNHEY, CDR2 SVGAGI. The V gene end was trimmed by 4 bases and the J gene end by 2 bases; junction bases not matched to a gene: 3. The CDR3 DNA reads TGTGCCAGCAGTTTCGGACAGGGAAACTATGGCTACACCTTC. Its translation is CASSFGQGNYGYTF.

This chain uses TRBV7-2 with TRBJ1-2; D is undetermined. The V gene lost 6 bases and the J gene lost 3 bases, with 14 bases spanning the gap. CDR1 and CDR2 from the germline V gene are SGHTA and FQGNSA. The CDR3 sequence is 14 residues long. The CDR3 DNA is TGTGCCAGCAGGCCCCCCTTCTTGGACTATGGCTACACCTTC. It translates to CASRPPFLDYGYTF.

This clone was seen more than once but under ten times. The V and J genes are TRBV19 and TRBJ1-5; no clear D. The CDR3 runs to 15 residues. The germline gives CDR1 LNHDA, CDR2 SQIVND (reference sequence). V gave up 6 bases and J gave up 3 bases, with 15 bases separating them. CDR3 DNA sequence: TGTGCCAGTAGCCTCGGTCAGGCCCTCAATCAGCCCCAGCATTTT. Translating gives CASSLGQALNQPQHF.

This chain links TRBV9 with TRBJ2-7; weak D call: TRBD1 (6 bases). The ends were cut back, 2 bases at V and 6 bases at J, with 15 bases in the middle. CDR1 is SGDLS, CDR2 YYNGEE, per germline. The CDR3 runs 14 residues. The DNA for the CDR3 is TGTGCCAGCAGCGTTGGGGGCTCCTATGGCGAGCAGTACTTC. This sequence encodes CASSVGGSYGEQYF.

The rearrangement uses TRBV19 and TRBJ2-7; D is uncertain. Germline V lookup: CDR1 LNHDA, CDR2 SQIVND (reference sequence). The CDR3 totals 13 residues. Trimming pared 1 base from V and 5 bases from J, leaving 9 bases between. The DNA for the CDR3 is TGTGCCAGTAGTATAGTTTATATGGACGAGCAGTACTTC. Translated, it gives CASSIVYMDEQYF.

This clone has at least ten counts. J is TRBJ2-7 and V is TRBV5-1; 7 nucleotides align to TRBD1. The germline V gene encodes CDR1 SGHRS and CDR2 YFSETQ. After removal of 4 bases from V and 6 bases from J, the junction contained 13 bases not matched to a gene. This CDR3 is 15 amino acids long. CDR3 region: CASSATQGTYSEQYF. DNA of the CDR3: TGCGCCAGCAGCGCCACACAGGGGACCTACTCCGAGCAGTACTTC.

This clone was detected a few times. The gene calls are TRBV19 and TRBJ2-3; TRBD2 aligns across 8 bases. The CDR3 is made up of 15 amino acids. CDR1 LNHDA and CDR2 SQIVND come from the germline V gene (reference sequence). Trimming removed 3 bases from V and 4 bases from J; junction bases left unmatched: 6. The CDR3 protein is CASSISGRGSDTQYF. CDR3 coding DNA: TGTGCCAGTAGTATCAGCGGGAGAGGATCAGATACGCAGTATTTT.

Of note for this clone: This sample also contains other DNA sequences that code for the same CDR3. V is TRBV10-1 and J is TRBJ1-3; tentatively, D is TRBD1 (5 bases). Trimming took off 5 bases at V and 2 bases at J, with 10 bases between the two ends. This CDR3 has 14 amino acids. Per germline, CDR1 WNHNN and CDR2 SYGVQD (reference sequence). CDR3 in amino acids: CASSSGQAGNTIYF. DNA of the CDR3: TGCGCCAGCAGTTCTGGACAAGCTGGAAACACCATATATTTT.

The chain links TRBV18 to TRBJ2-5; TRBD1 aligns across 7 bases. V dropped 3 bases and J dropped 4; count of bases not matched to a gene: 8. Germline V gene data show CDR1 as KGHSH and CDR2 as LQKENI. The CDR3 totals 15 residues. The CDR3 DNA sequence: TGTGCCAGCTCACCGCCGACGGGACAGAGAGAGACCCAGTACTTC. Its translation: CASSPPTGQRETQYF.

This clone was observed a few times. The genes are TRBV5-6 and TRBJ2-6; D is possibly TRBD2 (6 bases). Germline lookup yields CDR1 SGHDT and CDR2 YYEEEE. V gave up 0 bases and J gave up 0 bases, with 7 bases separating them. The CDR3 covers 16 residues. Written as DNA, the CDR3 is TGTGCCAGCAGCTTGGCGGGGGTCTCTGGGGCCAACGTCCTGACTTTC. This codes for CASSLAGVSGANVLTF.